The present entry profiles one T cell receptor beta chain with its context. Libraries were prepared by immunoSEQ multiplex PCR; TCRdb keeps only in-frame clonotypes and omits some of them. The sample records 60,000 to 85,000 clones, roughly 90% being singletons. These data belong to a study of blood T cell repertoires in COVID-19. The CDR3 covers 14 residues. With V trimmed by 5 bases and J by 4 bases, 7 bases remained unmatched. Germline CDR1 and CDR2: MNHEY and SVGEGT. The chain has TRBV6-2 or TRBV6-3 and TRBJ1-2; 7 nucleotides line up with TRBD1. This TCR came from a man aged 45-65 years with active COVID-19. The sequencing sample was made of peripheral blood. The CDR3 region is CASSPSGQSYGYTF. The CDR3 coding sequence is TGTGCCAGCAGTCCATCGGGACAGAGCTATGGCTACACCTTC.